Presented here are 27 T cell receptor beta chains from one specimen sequenced in a study of blood T cells in healthy people across ages (dated by TCRdb to 2015 to 2017). To prepare the library, 5' RACE was applied. This sample was sequenced with an Illumina HiSeq 2500. A second PCR of about 6 to 11 cycles was performed with a sample-barcoded 5' primer and a J-beta primer mix. In TCRdb, the public reads were trimmed at Q25 with fastp and aligned with MiXCR, with productive beta chains retained. When rows share a CDR3 protein, they turn into one entry using the most common DNA and genes. The sample yields about 750,000 distinct CDR3 sequences; approximately 55% were counted once. The top ten constitute about two fifths of the sample. What was sequenced was blood. Receptors originate from an elderly man in good health.

This chain connects TRBV28 to TRBJ2-5, with a weak D call TRBD1 (6 bases). The J call may not be correct, given that the DNA end is closer to TRBJ2-7. The CDR3 contains 11 residues. Germline V gene sequence: CDR1 MDHEN, CDR2 SYDVKM. DNA for the CDR3: TGTGCCATCACAGGACAGTACGAGCAGTACTTC. This gives the protein CAITGQYEQYF.

In its sample, this clonotype was seen a few times. J is TRBJ2-5 and V is TRBV9; D may be TRBD1 or TRBD2 (6 bases each). The CDR3 covers 16 residues. Germline loops: CDR1 SGDLS, CDR2 YYNGEE. V dropped 4 bases and J dropped 0 bases, with 16 bases sitting between them. CDR3 sequence reads: CASSTGTAGHQETQYF. The CDR3 nucleotides read TGTGCCAGCAGCACAGGGACTGCCGGCCACCAAGAGACCCAGTACTTC.

The chain joins TRBV5-1 to TRBJ2-5, with 8 bases fitting TRBD2. TRBJ2-7 explains the end of the DNA better; the J call may be wrong. The CDR3 runs 13 residues. The germline V gene encodes CDR1 SGHRS and CDR2 YFSETQ. CDR3 residues: CASSFPAGGEQYF. CDR3 DNA: TGCGCCAGCAGCTTTCCGGCGGGGGGCGAGCAGTACTTC.

Concerning this clonotype itself: One end of the junction is discordant with germline, which a read error may explain. The CDR3 spells CASSTTGTKAYEQNF. For the CDR3, the DNA is TGTGCCAGCAGCACCACCGGGACGAAAGCCTACGAGCAGAACTTC. The V and J genes are TRBV7-2 and TRBJ2-7; D might be TRBD1 or TRBD2, each matching 5 bases. Germline V gives CDR1 SGHTA, CDR2 FQGNSA. The CDR3 is 15 amino acids.

This clonotype came up a few times. The chain couples TRBV6-6 to TRBJ2-5, with 7 bases fitting TRBD2. The J segment lost 3 bases and the V segment lost 0 bases, leaving 4 bases of the junction unmatched. Looked up from germline, CDR1 is MNHNY and CDR2 is SVGAGI (reference sequence). The CDR3 sequence is 15 residues long. The DNA of the CDR3 is TGTGCCAGCAGTTACTCTTCGGGAGGAGAAGAGACCCAGTACTTC. As protein: CASSYSSGGEETQYF.

This clonotype was observed a single time. Germline and junction disagree at one end, which may indicate a read error. This sequence joins TRBV20-1 and TRBJ2-1; TRBD2 is a possible D gene (6 bases). Germline V lookup: CDR1 DFQATT, CDR2 SNEGSKA (reference sequence). The CDR3 is 14 amino acids. This CDR3 is CSTSHIDGADEQFF. The DNA of the CDR3 is TGCAGTACTAGCCACATAGACGGGGCAGATGAGCAGTTCTTC.

The rearrangement joins TRBV7-2 to TRBJ2-3; no reliable D call. In germline, CDR1 is SGHTA, CDR2 FQGNSA. V was shortened by 4 bases and J by 14 bases, with 16 bases between the two germline ends. This CDR3 is built from 12 residues. The DNA for the CDR3 is TGTGCCAGCAGCTATCCCGGTAGATACGCGTATTTT. This encodes CASSYPGRYAYF.

The gene calls are TRBV29-1 and TRBJ1-2; D remains unclear. V was pared by 4 bases and J by 5 bases, with 20 bases between. Germline assignment: CDR1 SQVTM and CDR2 ANQGSEA. This CDR3 spans 15 amino acids. CDR3 DNA sequence: TGCAGCGTTGTATCCCTTGGGCAGGCCTTTTATGGCTACACCTTC. This sequence encodes CSVVSLGQAFYGYTF.

This rearrangement joins TRBV11-2 to TRBJ2-5; 11 nucleotides align to TRBD1. V lost 5 bases and J lost 4; bases outside the gene matches: 3. The germline CDR1 and CDR2 sequences are SGHAT and FQNNGV. This CDR3 has 14 amino acids. The CDR3, as DNA: TGTGCCAGCAGCAGGGGGACAGGGGGAGAGACCCAGTACTTC. Its translation is CASSRGTGGETQYF.

This chain links TRBV3-1 with TRBJ2-5; TRBD2 agrees at 9 bases. Germline CDR1 and CDR2: LGHDT and YNNKEL (reference sequence). V lost 3 bases to trimming and J lost 2 bases; unmatched junction nucleotides: 13. The CDR3 length is 18 residues. CDR3 nucleotides: TGTGCCAGCAGCCAGGGGCTCGGGACTAGCCCGAAACAAGAGACCCAGTACTTC. Protein product: CASSQGLGTSPKQETQYF.

The chain joins TRBV5-1 to TRBJ1-6, with 7 positions matching TRBD1. The CDR3 runs 16 residues. In germline, CDR1 is SGHRS, CDR2 YFSETQ. V dropped 1 base and J dropped 7; count of bases not matched to a gene: 8. CDR3 coding DNA: TGCGCCAGCAGCTTGCGGGCAGGGGGTTTGAATTCACCCCTCCACTTT. As protein: CASSLRAGGLNSPLHF.

The gene calls are TRBV4-2 and TRBJ2-6; D might be TRBD2 (7 bases). V gave up 0 bases and J gave up 0 bases, with 12 bases separating them. This CDR3 is 18 amino acids long. Looked up from germline, CDR1 is LGHNA and CDR2 is YNFKEQ. In DNA form, the CDR3 reads TGTGCCAGCAGCCAAGAAGGGGGGGCCCCCTCTGGGGCCAACGTCCTGACTTTC. Translation gives CASSQEGGAPSGANVLTF.

V usage is TRBV3-1 and J usage is TRBJ1-5; no clear D gene. The V gene lost 2 bases and the J gene lost 7 bases, with 12 bases spanning the gap. The germline V gene encodes CDR1 LGHDT and CDR2 YNNKEL (reference sequence). The CDR3 is 14 residues long. In nucleotides, the CDR3 is TGTGCCAGCAGCCAAAGACACAGTAGCCAGCCCCAGCATTTT. As protein: CASSQRHSSQPQHF.

The table lists this clonotype with a few counts. V and J are TRBV6-6 and TRBJ1-2; no clear D. Trimming shortened V by 0 bases and J by 4 bases, and 6 bases separated the two germline ends. This CDR3 region has 13 residues. The germline V gene has CDR1 MNHNY and CDR2 SVGAGI (reference sequence). CDR3 DNA: TGTGCCAGCAGTTACTCGATTGGCTATGGCTACACCTTC. It codes for CASSYSIGYGYTF.

The chain joins TRBV5-1 to TRBJ2-5; D ambiguous. Trimming shortened V by 0 bases and J by 11 bases, and 17 bases separated the two germline ends. Looked up from germline, CDR1 is SGHRS and CDR2 is YFSETQ. This CDR3 has 14 amino acids. The CDR3 DNA reads as TGCGCCAGCAGCTTGGGGACGTATAGCAATGAGCAGTACTTC. Its translation: CASSLGTYSNEQYF.

A word on this clonotype: Its ends do not fully match the called genes, so a read error is possible. This chain joins TRBV5-1 and TRBJ1-1; D is perhaps TRBD1 (5 bases). There are 16 residues in the CDR3. Per the germline V gene, CDR1 is SGHRS and CDR2 is YFSETQ. CDR3 bases: TGCGCCCGCAGCCCTCGGACAACACCAAGGGGCACTGAAGCTTTCTTT. Translated, it gives CARSPRTTPRGTEAFF.

This clonotype has just a few counts. This chain links TRBV9 with TRBJ2-4; TRBD1 is a possible D gene (6 bases). With the DNA end fitting TRBJ2-5 better, the J assignment may be wrong. This CDR3 is 13 amino acids long. Looked up from germline, CDR1 is SGDLS and CDR2 is YYNGEE. In DNA form, the CDR3 reads TGTGCCACTTTGGACAGATTCCAAGAGACCCAGTACTTC. Protein sequence: CATLDRFQETQYF.

This chain joins TRBV12-3 or TRBV12-4 and TRBJ2-1; D call uncertain. Matching the DNA end better, TRBJ2-7 makes the J call doubtful. CDR3 length equals 14 residues. The CDR3 here is CASSLLGFYNEQYF. CDR3 nucleotides: TGTGCCAGCAGTTTGCTAGGTTTCTACAATGAGCAGTACTTC.

V usage is TRBV5-1 and J usage is TRBJ2-1; TRBD2 matches 7 bases. V dropped 2 bases and J dropped 3; count of bases not matched to a gene: 5. This CDR3 is 15 amino acids long. Germline V gene data show CDR1 as SGHRS and CDR2 as YFSETQ. The CDR3 region is CASSLPRDYYNEQFF. The CDR3 coding sequence is TGCGCCAGCAGCTTACCTCGGGACTACTACAATGAGCAGTTCTTC.

The chain combines TRBV20-1 with TRBJ2-1; 8 nucleotides align to TRBD1. The CDR3 extends over 14 amino acids. J gave up 6 bases and V 5 bases, and 9 bases lay outside the gene matches. Germline V gives CDR1 DFQATT, CDR2 SNEGSKA (reference sequence). CDR3 DNA sequence: TGCAGTGCTCCCGAAGGGACAGGTCTCAATGAGCAGTTCTTC. It yields the protein CSAPEGTGLNEQFF.

The V gene is TRBV15, the J gene TRBJ2-1, with 8 bases fitting TRBD2. CDR3 size: 16 residues. Germline V lookup: CDR1 LNHNV, CDR2 YYDKDF (reference sequence). V trimming: 3 bases; J trimming: 8 bases; junction bases outside the gene matches: 12. CDR3 sequence (DNA): TGTGCCACCAGCAGGCGAAAAGGACTAGCCGGGCATGAGCAGTTCTTC. Translating gives CATSRRKGLAGHEQFF.

The rearrangement links TRBV20-1 to TRBJ2-1; 9 bases map to TRBD2. Germline lookup yields CDR1 DFQATT and CDR2 SNEGSKA (reference sequence). This CDR3 contains 14 residues. J lost 5 bases, V lost 7 bases, and 9 bases had no gene match. The CDR3 DNA sequence: TGCAGTGGCCCAACGACTAGCGGAAACAATGAGCAGTTCTTC. Translation gives CSGPTTSGNNEQFF.

The V call is TRBV5-1, the J call TRBJ2-6; 7 bases are shared with TRBD1. The CDR3 is 17 residues long. Germline CDR1 is SGHRS and CDR2 is YFSETQ. Trimming removed 7 bases from V and 3 bases from J; junction bases left unmatched: 13. The CDR3 reads CASFPSEGALGANVLTF. Here the CDR3 DNA reads TGCGCCAGCTTCCCATCAGAGGGGGCGCTTGGGGCCAACGTCCTGACTTTC. The complete variable domain, with remaining parts taken from reference TRBV5-1 and TRBJ2-6, reads KAGVTQTPRYLIKTRGQQVTLSCSPISGHRSVSWYQQTPGQGLQFLFEYFSETQRNKGNFPGRFSGRQFSNSRSEMNVSTLELGDSALYLCASFPSEGALGANVLTFGAGSRLTVL.

The rearrangement uses TRBV10-3 and TRBJ2-5, with D tentatively TRBD1 or TRBD2 (5 bases each). CDR1 is ENHRY, CDR2 SYGVKD, per germline. Trimming stripped 2 bases from V and 1 base from J, with 8 bases between. The CDR3 consists of 14 residues. For the CDR3, the DNA is TGTGCCATCAGTGAGGGGGGACCCCAAGAGACCCAGTACTTC. Translated: CAISEGGPQETQYF.

The chain recombines TRBV5-1 with TRBJ1-4, with 7 bases matching TRBD1. With V trimmed by 0 bases and J by 7 bases, 15 bases remained unmatched. The germline gives CDR1 SGHRS, CDR2 YFSETQ. The CDR3 length is 18 residues. In DNA, the CDR3 is TGCGCCAGCAGCTTGGATGGCCCAAACAGGGGTTCGCGTGAAAAACTGTTTTTT. Amino acid sequence: CASSLDGPNRGSREKLFF.

The rearrangement uses TRBV29-1 and TRBJ1-1; tentatively, D is TRBD1 (6 bases). The germline gives CDR1 SQVTM, CDR2 ANQGSEA. CDR3 length equals 15 residues. Trimming stripped 4 bases from V and 3 bases from J, with 18 bases between. The CDR3 region has the DNA TGCAGCGTTGTGGGCCGGGACAACTATTACACTGAAGCTTTCTTT. It yields the protein CSVVGRDNYYTEAFF.

This clonotype appeared once. CDR3 protein: CASSSPGGGRQPQHF. In DNA form, the CDR3 reads TGTGCCAGTAGTTCCCCGGGGGGAGGGCGTCAGCCCCAGCATTTT. The chain recombines TRBV19 with TRBJ1-5; D possibly corresponds to TRBD1 (5 bases). CDR3 length: 15 amino acids. Germline loops: CDR1 LNHDA, CDR2 SQIVND (reference sequence). The ends were cut back, 5 bases at V and 6 bases at J, with 17 bases in the middle.